The 2 T cell receptor beta chains in this list originate from one sample, sequenced in a study of blood T cells in healthy people across ages. The use of a sample-barcoded 5' primer and a J-beta primer mix characterized a second PCR of roughly 7 to 11 cycles. TCRdb used MiXCR to reprocess the 5' RACE reads, holding one entry per CDR3 protein. The sample contains roughly 1,500,000 distinct CDR3 sequences, around 39% of which appear only once. The sample taken for sequencing was blood. The receptors here all came from a woman younger than 30 in good health.

The rearrangement joins TRBV29-1 to TRBJ2-3, with D unclear. Germline CDR1 SQVTM, CDR2 ANQGSEA. This CDR3 spans 15 amino acids. V dropped 7 bases and J dropped 5 bases, with 22 bases sitting between them. The CDR3 spells CSAKRPAPLQDTQYF. In nucleotides, the CDR3 is TGCAGCGCGAAAAGGCCGGCCCCCCTTCAAGATACGCAGTATTTT.

This clonotype was seen only a few times. This sequence joins TRBV28 and TRBJ1-4; D might be TRBD1 (5 bases). Per germline, CDR1 MDHEN and CDR2 SYDVKM. The CDR3 spans 15 residues. Trimming took 3 bases from V and 5 from J, leaving 13 bases between them. Here the CDR3 DNA reads TGTGCCAGCAGTTTCGGGGGGAATAAAAATGAAAAACTGTTTTTT. This codes for CASSFGGNKNEKLFF.